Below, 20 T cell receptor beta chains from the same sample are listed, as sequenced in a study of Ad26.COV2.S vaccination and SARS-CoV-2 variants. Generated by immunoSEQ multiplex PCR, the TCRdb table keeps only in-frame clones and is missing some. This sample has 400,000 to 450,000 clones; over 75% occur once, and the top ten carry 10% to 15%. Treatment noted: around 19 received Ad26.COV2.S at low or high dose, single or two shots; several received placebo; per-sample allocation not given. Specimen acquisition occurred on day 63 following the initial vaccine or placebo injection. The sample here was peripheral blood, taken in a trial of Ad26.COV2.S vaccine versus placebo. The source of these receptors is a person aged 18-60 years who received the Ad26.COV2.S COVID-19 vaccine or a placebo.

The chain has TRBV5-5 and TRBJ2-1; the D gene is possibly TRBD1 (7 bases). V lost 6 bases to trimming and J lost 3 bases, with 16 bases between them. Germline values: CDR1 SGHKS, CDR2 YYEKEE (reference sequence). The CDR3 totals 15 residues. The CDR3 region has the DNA TGTGCCAGCACAGGGGGACTTGTTGACTACAATGAGCAGTTCTTC. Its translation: CASTGGLVDYNEQFF.

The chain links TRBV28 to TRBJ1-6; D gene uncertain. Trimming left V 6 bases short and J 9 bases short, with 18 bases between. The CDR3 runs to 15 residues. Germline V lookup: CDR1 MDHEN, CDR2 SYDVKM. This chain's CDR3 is CASRPATMLGSPLHF. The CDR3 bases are TGTGCCAGCAGACCAGCCACTATGTTGGGTTCACCCCTCCACTTT.

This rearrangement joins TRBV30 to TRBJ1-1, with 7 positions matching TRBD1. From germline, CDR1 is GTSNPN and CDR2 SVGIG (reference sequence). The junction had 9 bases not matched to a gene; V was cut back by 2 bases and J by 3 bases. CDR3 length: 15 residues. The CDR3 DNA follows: TGTGCCTGGAGTTCCCCGACAGGGTTAGACACTGAAGCTTTCTTT. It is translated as CAWSSPTGLDTEAFF.

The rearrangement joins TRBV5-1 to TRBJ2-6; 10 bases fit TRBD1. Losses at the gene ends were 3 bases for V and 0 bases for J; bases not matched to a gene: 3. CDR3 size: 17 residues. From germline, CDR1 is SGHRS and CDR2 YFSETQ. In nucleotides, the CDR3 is TGCGCCAGCAGCTCCTGGACAGGGGGCTCTGGGGCCAACGTCCTGACTTTC. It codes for CASSSWTGGSGANVLTF. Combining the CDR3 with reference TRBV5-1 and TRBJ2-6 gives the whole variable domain KAGVTQTPRYLIKTRGQQVTLSCSPISGHRSVSWYQQTPGQGLQFLFEYFSETQRNKGNFPGRFSGRQFSNSRSEMNVSTLELGDSALYLCASSSWTGGSGANVLTFGAGSRLTVL.

CDR3 coding DNA: TGCAGCGTTGAAGTTACTAGCTTCCTAGGCGGTGAGCAGTTCTTC. It specifies CSVEVTSFLGGEQFF. The chain recombines TRBV29-1 with TRBJ2-1, with a possible D match to TRBD2 (6 bases). V was clipped by 1 base and J by 9 bases, with 19 bases between them. CDR1 is SQVTM, CDR2 ANQGSEA, per germline. The CDR3 has 15 amino acids.

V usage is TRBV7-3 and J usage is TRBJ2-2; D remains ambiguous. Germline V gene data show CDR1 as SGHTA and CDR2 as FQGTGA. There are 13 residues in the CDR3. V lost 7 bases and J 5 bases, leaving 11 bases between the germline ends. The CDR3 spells CASKSATTGELFF. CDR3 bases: TGTGCCAGCAAATCAGCGACAACCGGGGAGCTGTTTTTT.

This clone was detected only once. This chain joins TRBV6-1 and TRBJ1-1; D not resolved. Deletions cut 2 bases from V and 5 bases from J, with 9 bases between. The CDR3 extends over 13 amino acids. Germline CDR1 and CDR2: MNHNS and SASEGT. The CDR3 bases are TGTGCCAGCAGTGAACAGGAGGGTACTGAAGCTTTCTTT. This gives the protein CASSEQEGTEAFF.

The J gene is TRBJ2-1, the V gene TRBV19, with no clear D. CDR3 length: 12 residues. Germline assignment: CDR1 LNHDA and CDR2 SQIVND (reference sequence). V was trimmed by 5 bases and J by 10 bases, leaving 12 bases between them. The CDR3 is CASSFLTSEQFF. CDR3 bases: TGTGCCAGTAGTTTTTTGACGTCAGAGCAGTTCTTC.

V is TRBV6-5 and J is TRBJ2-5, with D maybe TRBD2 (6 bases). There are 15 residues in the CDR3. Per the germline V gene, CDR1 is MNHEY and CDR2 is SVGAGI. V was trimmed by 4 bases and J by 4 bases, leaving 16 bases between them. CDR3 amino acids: CASSWVEGAGETQYF. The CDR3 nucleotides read TGTGCCAGCAGTTGGGTGGAGGGAGCAGGAGAGACCCAGTACTTC.

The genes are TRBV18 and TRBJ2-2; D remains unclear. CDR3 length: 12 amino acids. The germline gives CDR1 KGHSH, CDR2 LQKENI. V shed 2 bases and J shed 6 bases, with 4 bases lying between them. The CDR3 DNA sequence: TGTGCCAGCTCACCATCGTCCGGGGAGCTGTTTTTT. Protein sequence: CASSPSSGELFF.

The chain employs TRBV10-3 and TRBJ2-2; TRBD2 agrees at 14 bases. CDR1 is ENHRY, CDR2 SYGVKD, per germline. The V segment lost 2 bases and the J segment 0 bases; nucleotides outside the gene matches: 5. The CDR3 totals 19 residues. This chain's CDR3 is CAISEKGLAGAPNTGELFF. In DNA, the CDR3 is TGTGCCATCAGTGAGAAGGGACTAGCGGGAGCCCCGAACACCGGGGAGCTGTTTTTT.

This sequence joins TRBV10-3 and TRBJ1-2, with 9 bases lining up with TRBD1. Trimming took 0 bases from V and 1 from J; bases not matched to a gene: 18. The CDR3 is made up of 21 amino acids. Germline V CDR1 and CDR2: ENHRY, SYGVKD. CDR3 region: CAISESYGMGTGREGNYGYTF. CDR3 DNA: TGTGCCATCAGTGAGTCTTATGGTATGGGGACAGGGAGAGAGGGTAACTATGGCTACACCTTC.

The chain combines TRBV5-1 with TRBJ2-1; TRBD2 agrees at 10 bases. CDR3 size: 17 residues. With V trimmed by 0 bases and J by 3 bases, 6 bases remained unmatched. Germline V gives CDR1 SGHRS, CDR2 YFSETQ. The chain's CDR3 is CASSLVLAGPNYNEQFF. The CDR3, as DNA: TGCGCCAGCAGCTTGGTACTAGCGGGACCTAACTACAATGAGCAGTTCTTC.

The CDR3 sequence: CAISESLGLAGETQYF. CDR3 nucleotides: TGTGCCATCAGTGAGTCCCTGGGACTAGCGGGAGAGACCCAGTACTTC. V and J are TRBV10-3 and TRBJ2-5; TRBD2 matches at 12 bases. There are 16 residues in the CDR3. The trim removed 0 bases at V and 4 bases at J, leaving 3 bases unmatched. Germline CDR1 and CDR2: ENHRY and SYGVKD.

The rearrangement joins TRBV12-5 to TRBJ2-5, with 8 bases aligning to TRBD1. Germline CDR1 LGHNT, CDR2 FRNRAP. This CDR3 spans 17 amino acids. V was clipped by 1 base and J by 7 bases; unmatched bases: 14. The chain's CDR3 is CASGLETKQGEIGTQYF. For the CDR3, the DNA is TGTGCTAGTGGTTTGGAAACGAAACAGGGGGAAATAGGGACCCAGTACTTC. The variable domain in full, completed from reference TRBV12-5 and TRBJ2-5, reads DARVTQTPRHKVTEMGQEVTMRCQPILGHNTVFWYRQTMMQGLELLAYFRNRAPLDDSGMPKDRFSAEMPDATLATLKIQPSEPRDSAVYFCASGLETKQGEIGTQYFGPGTRLLVL.

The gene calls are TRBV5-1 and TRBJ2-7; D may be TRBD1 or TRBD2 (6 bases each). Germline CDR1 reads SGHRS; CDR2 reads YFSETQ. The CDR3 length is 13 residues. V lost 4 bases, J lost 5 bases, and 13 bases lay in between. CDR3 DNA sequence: TGCGCCAGCAGCAGACAGGAGGGCAACGAGCAGTACTTC. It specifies CASSRQEGNEQYF.

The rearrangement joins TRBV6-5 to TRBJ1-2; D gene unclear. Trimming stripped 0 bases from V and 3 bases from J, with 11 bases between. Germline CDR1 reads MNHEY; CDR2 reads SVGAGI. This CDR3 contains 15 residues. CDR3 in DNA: TGTGCCAGCAGTTACTCCCAGGTTTTAGACTATGGCTACACCTTC. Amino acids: CASSYSQVLDYGYTF.

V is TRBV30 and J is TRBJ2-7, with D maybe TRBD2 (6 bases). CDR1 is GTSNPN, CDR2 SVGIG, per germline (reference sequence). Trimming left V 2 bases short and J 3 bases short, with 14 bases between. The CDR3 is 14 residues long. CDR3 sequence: CAWSRSGGDYEQYF. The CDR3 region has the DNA TGTGCCTGGAGTCGGTCAGGAGGGGACTACGAGCAGTACTTC.

CDR3 coding DNA: TGCGCCAGCAGCCAAGCTCATAGCAATCAGCCCCAGCATTTT. As protein: CASSQAHSNQPQHF. V usage is TRBV4-3 and J usage is TRBJ1-5; no definite D call. Trimming removed 1 base from V and 0 bases from J, with 4 bases in between. The CDR3 contains 14 residues. The V gene's germline CDR1 is LGHNA and CDR2 YSLEER.

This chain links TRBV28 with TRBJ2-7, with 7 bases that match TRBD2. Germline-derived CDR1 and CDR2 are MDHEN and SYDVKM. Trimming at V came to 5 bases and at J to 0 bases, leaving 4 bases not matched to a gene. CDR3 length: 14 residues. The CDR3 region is CASSLSGISYEQYF. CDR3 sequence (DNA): TGTGCCAGCAGTCTGAGCGGGATCTCCTACGAGCAGTACTTC.